This TCR beta chain was sequenced for a study of T-cell reconstitution after alpha-beta-depleted transplantation in children. Unique molecular identifiers were built into the TCRbeta library. MiXCR, applied by TCRdb to the PCR reads, yields one record per CDR3 protein. The sample consists of around 71,000 distinct CDR3 sequences, around 6.6% of them appearing once. The CDR3 length is 13 residues. The V end was cut by 2 bases, the J end by 2 bases, with 5 bases between. Germline V gene lookup returns CDR1 MNHNS and CDR2 SASEGT. This clonotype is deemed medium-sized. The specimen comprised PBMCs from the stem cell graft donor, sampled from the stem cell graft. The chain joins TRBV6-1 to TRBJ2-3; D is unclear. The sequence was collected from a human donor who donated a stem cell graft to a child with acute lymphoblastic leukemia. The CDR3 sequence is CASSEYSTDTQYF. The CDR3 region has the DNA TGTGCCAGCAGTGAATACTCCACAGATACGCAGTATTTT.